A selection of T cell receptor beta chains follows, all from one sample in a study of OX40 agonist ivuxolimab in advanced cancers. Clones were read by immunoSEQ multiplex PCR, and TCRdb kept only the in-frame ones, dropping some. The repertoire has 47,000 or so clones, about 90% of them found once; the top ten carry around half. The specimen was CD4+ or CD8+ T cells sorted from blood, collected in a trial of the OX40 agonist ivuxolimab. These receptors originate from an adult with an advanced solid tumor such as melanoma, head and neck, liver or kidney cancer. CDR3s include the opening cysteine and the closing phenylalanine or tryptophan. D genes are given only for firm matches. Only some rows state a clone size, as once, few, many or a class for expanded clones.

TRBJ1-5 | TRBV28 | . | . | TGTGCCAGCAGTTTAAGGGGGCCCCAGCATTTT | CASSLRGPQHF
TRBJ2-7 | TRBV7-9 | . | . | TGTGCCAGCAGCTTATTATTGGGGGCCCTGTCCTACGAGCAGTACTTC | CASSLLLGALSYEQYF
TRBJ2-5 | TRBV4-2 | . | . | TGTGCCAGCAGCCAAACGGCACAGGGACTGGAGACCCAGTACTTC | CASSQTAQGLETQYF
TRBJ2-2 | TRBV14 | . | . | TGTGCCAGCAGCTTACAGGGGAACACCGGGGAGCTGTTTTTT | CASSLQGNTGELFF
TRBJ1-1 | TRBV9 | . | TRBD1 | TGTGCCAGCAGCGTAGAGGGGACAGCAGAGGCTTTCTTT | CASSVEGTAEAFF
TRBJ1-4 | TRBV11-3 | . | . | TGTGCCAGCACTTTTCGGGGGGTTGGAACTAATGAAAAACTGTTTTTT | CASTFRGVGTNEKLFF
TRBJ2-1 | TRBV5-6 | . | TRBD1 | TGTGCCAGCAGACTCCAGGGGGCGTCCTACAATGAGCAGTTCTTC | CASRLQGASYNEQFF
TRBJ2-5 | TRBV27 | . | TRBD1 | TGTGCCAGCAGTTTATCGACGGGACAGTATCAAGAGACCCAGTACTTC | CASSLSTGQYQETQYF
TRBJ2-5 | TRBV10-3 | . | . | TGTGCCATACAAGTGGACGGCCAAGAGACCCAGTACTTC | CAIQVDGQETQYF
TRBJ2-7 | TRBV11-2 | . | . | TGTGCCAGCAGCTTAGAGGGTTACGAGCAGTACTTC | CASSLEGYEQYF
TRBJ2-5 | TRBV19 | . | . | TGTGCCAGTAGAGGAGCGTTTCTGAATCAAGAGACCCAGTACTTC | CASRGAFLNQETQYF
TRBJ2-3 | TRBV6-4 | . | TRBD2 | TGTGCCAGCAGCAGCCGGACTAGCCCCACAGATACGCAGTATTTT | CASSSRTSPTDTQYF
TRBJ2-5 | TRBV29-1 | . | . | TGCAGCGTTGAAGATAGGGGAAAACAAGAGACCCAGTACTTC | CSVEDRGKQETQYF
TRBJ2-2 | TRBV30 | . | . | TGTGCCTGGAGTGGACTCACCGGGGAGCTGTTTTTT | CAWSGLTGELFF
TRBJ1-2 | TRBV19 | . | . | TGTGCCAGTAGTAGCCTCCAGGGGACTAACTATGGCTACACCTTC | CASSSLQGTNYGYTF
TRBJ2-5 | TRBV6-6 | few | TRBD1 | TGTGCCAGCAGCCGCCCGACAGGGGGCGAGGAGACCCAGTACTTC | CASSRPTGGEETQYF
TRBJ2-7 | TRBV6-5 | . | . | TGTGCCAGCAGTTACTTACAGGGAGCCCACGAGCAGTACTTC | CASSYLQGAHEQYF
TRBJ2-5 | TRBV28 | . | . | TGTGCCAGCAGTTCGGTGGAGGCTCGAGAGACCCAGTACTTC | CASSSVEARETQYF
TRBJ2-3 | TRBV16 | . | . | TGTGCCAGCAGCCAATCTGGCGATGGGAGGGATACGCAGTATTTT | CASSQSGDGRDTQYF
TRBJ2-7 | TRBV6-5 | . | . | TGTGCCAGCAACTTCGGGGGAGCCGACTACGAGCAGTACTTC | CASNFGGADYEQYF
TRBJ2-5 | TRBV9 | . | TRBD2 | TGTGCCAGCACCTCCGGAGCGGGGGCGCGAGAGACCCAGTACTTC | CASTSGAGARETQYF
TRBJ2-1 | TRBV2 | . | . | TGTGCCAGCAGTGTCGTCAGGGGGCGGGAGCAGATTGGAGGAAACAATGAGCAGTTCTTC | CASSVVRGREQIGGNNEQFF
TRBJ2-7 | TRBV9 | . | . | TGTGCCAGCAGTCCCACAACTATCAGATCCTACGAGCAGTACTTC | CASSPTTIRSYEQYF
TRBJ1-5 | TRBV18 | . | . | TGTGCCAGCTCACCAGATACCTATAGCAATCAGCCCCAGCATTTT | CASSPDTYSNQPQHF
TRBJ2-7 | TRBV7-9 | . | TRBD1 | TGTGCCAGCGGCCGGGACAGGGGACGCCACGAGCAGTACTTC | CASGRDRGRHEQYF
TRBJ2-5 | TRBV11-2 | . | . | TGTGCCAGCAGCCCTGGAGACAGGTGGACGACCCAGTACTTC | CASSPGDRWTTQYF
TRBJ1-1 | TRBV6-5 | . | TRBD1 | TGTGCCAGCAGTTATACAGGGGGGACTGAAGCTTTCTTT | CASSYTGGTEAFF
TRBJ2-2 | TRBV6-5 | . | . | TGTGCCAGCAGTTACTCCCCAGTAGGGACCGGGGAGCTGTTTTTT | CASSYSPVGTGELFF
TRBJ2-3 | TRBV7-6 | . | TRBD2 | TGTGCCAGCGATAAATTAGCGGGGGCAGTGGGGTCGGATACGCAGTATTTT | CASDKLAGAVGSDTQYF
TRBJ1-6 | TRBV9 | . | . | TGTGCCAGCAGCCTCCATAAGGGGGGCTCCTATAATTCACCCCTCCACTTT | CASSLHKGGSYNSPLHF
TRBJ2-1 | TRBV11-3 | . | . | TGTGCCAGCAGCTTAGCCGGGGACAATGAGCAGTTCTTC | CASSLAGDNEQFF
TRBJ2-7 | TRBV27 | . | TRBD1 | TGTGCCAGCAGTTTCTTCTCCGACAGGGTCCACGAGCAGTACTTC | CASSFFSDRVHEQYF
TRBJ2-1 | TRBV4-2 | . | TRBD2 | TGTGCCAGCAGCCAAGTTGGTGGGGGACTAGCGGACAATGAGCAGTTCTTC | CASSQVGGGLADNEQFF
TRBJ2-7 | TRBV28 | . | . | TGTGCCAGCAGTTTAAGGGACAACAAATACGAGCAGTACTTC | CASSLRDNKYEQYF
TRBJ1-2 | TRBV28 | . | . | TGTGCCAGCAGTTTCGCAGAGATTAACTATGGCTACACCTTC | CASSFAEINYGYTF
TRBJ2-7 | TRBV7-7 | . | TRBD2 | TGTGCTAGCAGCTCCGGGACTAGCGGTTACGAGCAGTACTTC | CASSSGTSGYEQYF
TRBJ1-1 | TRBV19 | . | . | TGTGCCAGTAGCTACAGTATTGCCAACGCTTTCTTT | CASSYSIANAFF
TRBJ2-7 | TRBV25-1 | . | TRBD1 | TGTGCCGTCGGGACAGCCCACGAGCAGTACTTC | CAVGTAHEQYF
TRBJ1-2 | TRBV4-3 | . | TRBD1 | TGCGCCAGCAGCCAGGGACAGGGGGTACGTGGCTACACCTTC | CASSQGQGVRGYTF
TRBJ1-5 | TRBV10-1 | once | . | TGCGCCACTCCAACCTATGGGCAGCTAAATCAGCCCCAGCATTTT | CATPTYGQLNQPQHF
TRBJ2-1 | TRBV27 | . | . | TGTGCCACTATAGGCCCCTCGGCGAATGAGCAGTTCTTC | CATIGPSANEQFF
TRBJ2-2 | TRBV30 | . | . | TGTGCCTTGGGGGCCGGGGAGCTGTTTTTT | CALGAGELFF
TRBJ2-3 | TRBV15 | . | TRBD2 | TGTGCCACCAGCAGGCCCGCGGGGGACACAGATACGCAGTATTTT | CATSRPAGDTDTQYF
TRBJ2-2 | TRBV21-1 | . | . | TGTGCCAGCGGACCAAAACAGGGTTGGACCGGGGAGCTGTTTTTT | CASGPKQGWTGELFF
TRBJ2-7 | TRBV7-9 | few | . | TGTGCCAGCAGCACCCCTCCATTCCCAGGTTCAACCTACGAGCAGTACTTC | CASSTPPFPGSTYEQYF
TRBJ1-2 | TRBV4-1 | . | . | TGCGCCAGCAGCCCGGGTTCCGCTTATGGCTACACCTTC | CASSPGSAYGYTF
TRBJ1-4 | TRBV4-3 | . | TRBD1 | TGCGCCAGCAGCCAAACCGGGACAGCACCTGAAAAACTGTTTTTT | CASSQTGTAPEKLFF
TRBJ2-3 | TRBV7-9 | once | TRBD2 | TGTGCCAGCAGCTTATCGCCTAGCGGGGGGGCAGATACGCAGTATTTT | CASSLSPSGGADTQYF
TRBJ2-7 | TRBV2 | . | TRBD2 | TGTGCCAGCAAGCTAGCGGGGGCCTCCTACGAGCAGTACTTC | CASKLAGASYEQYF
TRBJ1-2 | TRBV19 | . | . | TGTGCCAGTAGTTTACAGGAAAACTATGGCTACACCTTC | CASSLQENYGYTF
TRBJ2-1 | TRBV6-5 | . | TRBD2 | TGTGCCAGCATTCCCCGCGGGGGGCGGTATGAGCAGTTCTTC | CASIPRGGRYEQFF
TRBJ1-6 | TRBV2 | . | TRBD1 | TGTGCCAGTCGACCGACAGGGGGAGGGAAGTCACCCCTCCACTTT | CASRPTGGGKSPLHF
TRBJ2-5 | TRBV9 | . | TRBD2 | TGTGCCAGCAGCGGGAGCGGGGGGCTTCAAGAGACCCAGTACTTC | CASSGSGGLQETQYF
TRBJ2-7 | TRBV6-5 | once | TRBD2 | TGTGCCAGCAGTTATGGCAGCGGGGGCCTCTACGAGCAGTACTTC | CASSYGSGGLYEQYF
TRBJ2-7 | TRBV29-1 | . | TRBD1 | TGCAGCGTTGATGTATCGGACAGGGGATCCTACGAGCAGTACTTC | CSVDVSDRGSYEQYF
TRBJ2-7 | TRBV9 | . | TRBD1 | TGTGCCAGCAGCCCCCGACAGGGGGAAGGAAACGAGCAGTACTTC | CASSPRQGEGNEQYF
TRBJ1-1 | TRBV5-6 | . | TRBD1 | TGTGCCAGCAGCTTGATAATTCACCTCTCCGGGACAGAAAACACTGAAGCTTTCTTT | CASSLIIHLSGTENTEAFF